This section outlines one T cell receptor (beta chain) sequence together with its context. Other DNA sequences from this sample encode an identical CDR3 as well. The data were obtained in a study of T cell responses to AZD1222 COVID-19 vaccine. About the study: Samples with a second dose at about 4 or about 12 weeks were pooled together.

TCRdb's copy holds only in-frame clones and misses some; the assay was immunoSEQ multiplex PCR. The sample shows 150,000 to 200,000 clones, 85% to 90% of them seen only once. Germline CDR1 reads SGDLS; CDR2 reads YYNGEE. There are 15 residues in the CDR3. V was shortened by 0 bases and J by 1 base, with 10 bases between the two germline ends. The source is an adult in good health. The starting material was peripheral blood, obtained on day 0 of AZD1222 vaccination. This rearrangement joins TRBV9 to TRBJ1-1; D ambiguous. CDR3: CASSVDSRGNTEAFF. CDR3 bases: TGTGCCAGCAGCGTAGACAGCCGGGGGAACACTGAAGCTTTCTTT.